This T cell receptor (beta chain) was profiled in a study of blood T cell repertoires in COVID-19. As for the study in general: The United States, Italy and Spain provided the acute and convalescent COVID-19 samples.

This CDR3 is built from 15 residues. V shed 1 base and J shed 4 bases, with 13 bases lying between them. Germline V lookup: CDR1 MGHRA, CDR2 YSYEKL. Across about two dozen US areas, participants ranged in age from about 18 to 90 years. Categorization into cohorts depended on clinical history that participants reported. Authors' analysis steps: Estimation of nucleated cell counts relied on the amplification of reference gene primers. TCRdb's table, derived via immunoSEQ multiplex PCR, lists solely in-frame clones and lacks some. The V and J calls and clone size come from that table; D and trimming were worked out from the DNA. The sample yields around 250,000 clones, approximately 90% seen once.

This chain connects TRBV4-1 to TRBJ1-2; D is possibly TRBD1 (5 bases). The specimen was PBMCs or T cells enriched from blood (not recorded which). The origin of this receptor is a human donor in a cohort exposed to, infected with or recovered from COVID-19 (not recorded which). The donor label of this sample is uncertain. The CDR3 is CASSQVRPGGYGYTF. The CDR3 DNA reads as TGCGCCAGCAGCCAAGTGAGACCGGGGGGCTATGGCTACACCTTC.